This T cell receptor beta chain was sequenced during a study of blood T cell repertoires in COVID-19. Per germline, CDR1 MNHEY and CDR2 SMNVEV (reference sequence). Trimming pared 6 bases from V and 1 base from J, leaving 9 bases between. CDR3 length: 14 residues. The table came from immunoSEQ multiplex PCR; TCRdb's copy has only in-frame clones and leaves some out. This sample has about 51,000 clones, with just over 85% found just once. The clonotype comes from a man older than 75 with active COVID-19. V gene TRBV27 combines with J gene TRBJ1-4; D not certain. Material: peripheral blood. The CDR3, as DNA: TGTGCCAGCAGCCCTGCCGGAACTAATGAAAAACTGTTTTTT. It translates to CASSPAGTNEKLFF.